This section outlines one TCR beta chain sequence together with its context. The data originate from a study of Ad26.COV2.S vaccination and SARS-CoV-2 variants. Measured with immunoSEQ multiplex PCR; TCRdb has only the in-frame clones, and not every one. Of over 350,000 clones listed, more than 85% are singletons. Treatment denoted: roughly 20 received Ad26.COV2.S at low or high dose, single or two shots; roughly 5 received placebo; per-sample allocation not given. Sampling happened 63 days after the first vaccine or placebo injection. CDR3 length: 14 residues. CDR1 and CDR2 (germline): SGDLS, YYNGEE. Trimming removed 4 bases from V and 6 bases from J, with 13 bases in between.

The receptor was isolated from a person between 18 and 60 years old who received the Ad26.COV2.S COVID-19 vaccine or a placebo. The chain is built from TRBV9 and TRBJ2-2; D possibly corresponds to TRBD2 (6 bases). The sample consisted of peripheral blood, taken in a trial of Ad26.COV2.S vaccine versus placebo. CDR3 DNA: TGTGCCAGCAGCTCCGGACTATCATCCGGGGAGCTGTTTTTT. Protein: CASSSGLSSGELFF.